A single sample gave rise to the 30 T cell receptor beta chains below, sequenced in a study of blood T cell repertoires in COVID-19. The method was immunoSEQ multiplex PCR; TCRdb's version includes in-frame clones alone and lacks a portion of them. Of 55,000 to 70,000 clones in the sample, about 86% were seen once. The sequencing input was peripheral blood. These receptors were collected from a man aged 50 to 59 with acute or convalescent COVID-19.

V and J are TRBV10-1 and TRBJ2-3; 9 bases align to TRBD1. The germline gives CDR1 WNHNN, CDR2 SYGVQD (reference sequence). V lost 6 bases to trimming and J lost 3 bases; unmatched junction nucleotides: 4. The CDR3 runs to 14 residues. This CDR3 reads CASRGDRETDTQYF. Written as DNA, the CDR3 is TGCGCCAGCAGAGGGGACAGGGAGACAGATACGCAGTATTTT.

The CDR3 nucleotides are TGTGCCAGCAGTGCACTAGCGGGGGAAGAGACCCAGTACTTC. Translation: CASSALAGEETQYF. This chain connects TRBV2 to TRBJ2-5; 11 bases line up with TRBD2. Per germline, CDR1 SNHLY and CDR2 FYNNEI. The J segment lost 3 bases and the V segment lost 4 bases, leaving 1 base of the junction unmatched. This CDR3 is built from 14 residues.

The chain has TRBV6-1 and TRBJ2-1; 10 positions agree with TRBD1. V lost 1 base, J lost 3 bases, and 0 bases stayed unmatched. Germline values: CDR1 MNHNS, CDR2 SASEGT. CDR3 length equals 15 residues. The CDR3 here is CASSEGTGGYNEQFF. The CDR3 coding sequence is TGTGCCAGCAGTGAAGGGACAGGGGGCTACAATGAGCAGTTCTTC.

This clone occurred a few times. This chain connects TRBV6-1 to TRBJ1-2; 8 bases align to TRBD1. This CDR3 has 17 residues. Germline V lookup: CDR1 MNHNS, CDR2 SASEGT. Trimming removed 4 bases from V and 5 bases from J; junction bases left unmatched: 15. CDR3 sequence (DNA): TGTGCCAGCAGTGCCAGGGGGGCGGGACAGGCCTCTTATGGCTACACCTTC. As protein: CASSARGAGQASYGYTF.

The chain combines TRBV18 with TRBJ1-5; the D is unclear. The V end was cut by 3 bases, the J end by 4 bases, with 10 bases between. In germline, CDR1 is KGHSH, CDR2 LQKENI. The CDR3 is 14 residues long. CDR3 DNA: TGTGCCAGCTCACCGGGAGGGCAAAATCAGCCCCAGCATTTT. Translating it yields CASSPGGQNQPQHF. Looking up the rest from reference TRBV18 and TRBJ1-5 gives the full variable domain: NAGVMQNPRHLVRRRGQEARLRCSPMKGHSHVYWYRQLPEEGLKFMVYLQKENIIDESGMPKERFSAEFPKEGPSILRIQQVVRGDSAAYFCASSPGGQNQPQHFGDGTRLSIL.

This chain joins TRBV12-3 or TRBV12-4 and TRBJ2-2, with no clear D. V dropped 1 base and J dropped 6 bases, with 3 bases sitting between them. The CDR3 is 12 amino acids. The CDR3 sequence is CASSLVAGELFF. For the CDR3, the DNA is TGTGCCAGCAGTTTAGTAGCCGGGGAGCTGTTTTTT.

The chain couples TRBV19 to TRBJ1-1; 8 nucleotides align to TRBD1. After removal of 7 bases from V and 4 bases from J, the junction contained 11 bases not matched to a gene. CDR3 length equals 15 residues. Germline V lookup: CDR1 LNHDA, CDR2 SQIVND (reference sequence). The chain's CDR3 is CASTDNRGIITEAFF. The CDR3 region has the DNA TGTGCCAGTACCGATAACAGGGGGATCATCACTGAAGCTTTCTTT.

J is TRBJ2-3 and V is TRBV11-3; 10 nucleotides line up with TRBD2. Unmatched junction bases numbered 10, after V lost 0 bases and J lost 4 bases. The CDR3 is 18 residues long. Germline lookup yields CDR1 SGHNT and CDR2 YENEEA. CDR3 amino acids: CASSLERASGSLADTQYF. In nucleotides, the CDR3 is TGTGCCAGCAGCTTAGAAAGGGCTAGCGGGAGTCTTGCAGATACGCAGTATTTT. Drawing the rest from reference TRBV11-3 and TRBJ2-3, the complete variable domain is EAGVVQSPRYKIIEKKQPVAFWCNPISGHNTLYWYLQNLGQGPELLIRYENEEAVDDSQLPKDRFSAERLKGVDSTLKIQPAELGDSAVYLCASSLERASGSLADTQYFGPGTRLTVL.

This clone came up a few times. The chain joins TRBV4-1 to TRBJ1-1; D call uncertain. V was pared by 0 bases and J by 4 bases, with 6 bases between. In germline, CDR1 is MGHRA, CDR2 YSYEKL. The CDR3 is 13 amino acids. The chain's CDR3 is CASSQDPSTEAFF. The CDR3 coding sequence is TGCGCCAGCAGCCAAGACCCATCCACTGAAGCTTTCTTT.

The chain couples TRBV2 to TRBJ2-3; D remains ambiguous. Germline CDR1 and CDR2: SNHLY and FYNNEI. V lost 3 bases and J lost 3, with 7 bases in between. This CDR3 contains 13 residues. The CDR3: CASSDSGTDTQYF. The CDR3 DNA is TGTGCCAGCAGTGATTCCGGGACAGATACGCAGTATTTT.

This chain joins TRBV9 and TRBJ2-3; tentatively, D is TRBD2 (6 bases). Germline V CDR1 and CDR2: SGDLS, YYNGEE. V shed 4 bases and J shed 6 bases, with 12 bases lying between them. The CDR3 loop spans 13 amino acids. The DNA of the CDR3 is TGTGCCAGCAGCCGGGACTGGCAGGATACGCAGTATTTT. This codes for CASSRDWQDTQYF.

This chain links TRBV9 with TRBJ2-5, with D perhaps matching TRBD2 (5 bases). CDR1 is SGDLS, CDR2 YYNGEE, per germline. The length of the CDR3 is 14 residues. V was trimmed by 0 bases and J by 4 bases, leaving 10 bases between them. The CDR3 is CASSVGSGIETQYF. CDR3 nucleotide sequence: TGTGCCAGCAGCGTAGGGAGCGGAATAGAGACCCAGTACTTC.

The CDR3 loop is CASSLRDSYSPLHF. CDR3 nucleotides: TGCGCCAGCAGCCTCCGGGACAGTTATTCACCCCTCCACTTT. This chain joins TRBV4-1 and TRBJ1-6; 7 positions agree with TRBD1. This CDR3 is built from 14 residues. Germline CDR1 MGHRA, CDR2 YSYEKL. With 4 bases clipped from V and 8 bases from J, the junction kept 5 bases outside the gene matches.

CDR3: CASSPGSGNYGYTF. CDR3 nucleotide sequence: TGTGCCAGCTCACCAGGTTCAGGGAACTATGGCTACACCTTC. The V and J genes are TRBV18 and TRBJ1-2; a possible D gene is TRBD1 (5 bases). Germline lookup yields CDR1 KGHSH and CDR2 LQKENI. The germline V and J ends were trimmed by 2 bases and 2 bases, with 9 bases remaining between them. The CDR3 runs to 14 residues.

This chain links TRBV6-5 with TRBJ2-3; 10 positions agree with TRBD1. Germline V gene sequence: CDR1 MNHEY, CDR2 SVGAGI. Trimming took 10 bases from V and 4 from J; bases not matched to a gene: 11. The CDR3 consists of 15 residues. CDR3 sequence: CATQSRDRGADTQYF. DNA for the CDR3: TGTGCCACCCAGTCCCGGGACAGGGGTGCAGATACGCAGTATTTT.

CDR3: CASSSSPTGPGTEAFF. Here the CDR3 DNA reads TGCGCCAGCAGCTCGTCCCCTACAGGGCCCGGGACTGAAGCTTTCTTT. This chain joins TRBV5-1 and TRBJ1-1; a weak D match, TRBD1 (6 bases). The germline CDR1 and CDR2 sequences are SGHRS and YFSETQ. V gave up 3 bases and J gave up 5 bases, with 20 bases separating them. The CDR3 loop spans 16 amino acids.

This sequence joins TRBV12-3 or TRBV12-4 and TRBJ1-1; the D gene is possibly TRBD1 (6 bases). V was clipped by 5 bases and J by 11 bases, with 15 bases between them. This CDR3 region has 12 residues. The CDR3 spells CASSPRPGGAFF. For the CDR3, the DNA is TGTGCCAGCAGTCCCAGGCCGGGGGGCGCTTTCTTT.

This chain uses TRBV12-5 with TRBJ2-1, with 10 bases fitting TRBD2. CDR3 length equals 15 residues. CDR1 LGHNT and CDR2 FRNRAP come from the germline V gene. V lost 7 bases, J lost 8 bases, and 11 bases stayed unmatched. CDR3 protein: CASDPSGSLFDEQFF. The CDR3 coding sequence is TGTGCTAGTGACCCTAGCGGGAGTCTTTTCGATGAGCAGTTCTTC. Supplemented by reference TRBV12-5 and TRBJ2-1, the full variable domain reads DARVTQTPRHKVTEMGQEVTMRCQPILGHNTVFWYRQTMMQGLELLAYFRNRAPLDDSGMPKDRFSAEMPDATLATLKIQPSEPRDSAVYFCASDPSGSLFDEQFFGPGTRLTVL.

The chain combines TRBV6-1 with TRBJ2-3, with TRBD2 matching over 10 bases. There are 20 residues in the CDR3. Per the germline V gene, CDR1 is MNHNS and CDR2 is SASEGT. With V trimmed by 3 bases and J by 2 bases, 17 bases remained unmatched. The CDR3 protein is CASSDPWLAGDKSPTDTQYF. The DNA for the CDR3 is TGTGCCAGCAGTGATCCCTGGCTAGCGGGAGATAAGTCCCCCACAGATACGCAGTATTTT.

This sequence joins TRBV7-2 and TRBJ1-1; no reliable D call. Trimming took 5 bases from V and 3 from J, leaving 10 bases between them. Germline CDR1 is SGHTA and CDR2 is FQGNSA. This CDR3 region has 13 residues. The CDR3 DNA sequence: TGTGCCAGCAGCCTCAACCGGTACACTGAAGCTTTCTTT. The encoded protein is CASSLNRYTEAFF.

The rearrangement joins TRBV5-6 to TRBJ2-7; tentatively, D is TRBD1 (6 bases). The germline gives CDR1 SGHDT, CDR2 YYEEEE. The CDR3 is made up of 12 amino acids. Trimming stripped 0 bases from V and 7 bases from J, with 8 bases between. The CDR3: CASSLGTAEQYF. DNA of the CDR3: TGTGCCAGCAGCTTGGGGACAGCAGAGCAGTACTTC.

This clone was seen a few times. The chain has TRBV19 and TRBJ1-4; D is possibly TRBD1 (5 bases). The germline V gene encodes CDR1 LNHDA and CDR2 SQIVND (reference sequence). The CDR3 loop spans 15 amino acids. Trimming removed 0 bases at V and 8 bases at J, with 13 bases between. The CDR3 protein is CASSIDAGLREKLFF. CDR3 DNA sequence: TGTGCCAGTAGTATAGATGCAGGGTTGCGAGAAAAACTGTTTTTT.

The V gene is TRBV11-2, the J gene TRBJ1-1; D gene uncertain. This CDR3 region has 13 residues. Per germline, CDR1 SGHAT and CDR2 FQNNGV. Trimming stripped 7 bases from V and 4 bases from J, with 13 bases between. The CDR3 DNA reads TGTGCCAGCACCCTATTCCTACCCACTGAAGCTTTCTTT. This codes for CASTLFLPTEAFF.

The chain links TRBV4-2 to TRBJ2-5; weak D call: TRBD2 (6 bases). The CDR3 runs to 17 residues. Trimming shortened V by 4 bases and J by 3 bases, and 21 bases separated the two germline ends. Looked up from germline, CDR1 is LGHNA and CDR2 is YNFKEQ. CDR3 loop: CASSLFPGVRAEETQYF. The CDR3 bases are TGTGCCAGCAGCCTCTTCCCGGGAGTTAGGGCGGAAGAGACCCAGTACTTC.

The chain employs TRBV2 and TRBJ1-1, with D unresolved. The CDR3 contains 14 residues. Germline CDR1 and CDR2: SNHLY and FYNNEI. Trimming cost V 3 bases and J 7 bases, with 15 bases left between them. The CDR3 region has the DNA TGTGCCAGCAGTGAGAGGAGCTTTGACCTTGAAGCTTTCTTT. Translation gives CASSERSFDLEAFF.

The chain uses TRBV7-2 and TRBJ1-1; 7 bases fit TRBD1. This CDR3 is 13 amino acids long. Germline lookup yields CDR1 SGHTA and CDR2 FQGNSA. J was trimmed by 3 bases and V by 9 bases; bases with no gene match: 7. The CDR3 sequence: CASSRTGDTEAFF. CDR3 nucleotides: TGTGCCAGTTCCAGGACAGGAGACACTGAAGCTTTCTTT.

J is TRBJ2-3 and V is TRBV7-9, with 7 positions matching TRBD2. Germline-derived CDR1 and CDR2 are SEHNR and FQNEAQ (reference sequence). V was clipped by 5 bases and J by 1 base; unmatched bases: 15. The CDR3 is made up of 18 amino acids. The CDR3 region is CASSARLAQARGTDTQYF. The CDR3 DNA is TGTGCCAGCAGCGCCAGACTAGCCCAAGCTAGGGGCACAGATACGCAGTATTTT.

The chain has TRBV10-3 and TRBJ1-5; D perhaps matches TRBD1 (5 bases). The germline gives CDR1 ENHRY, CDR2 SYGVKD. There are 13 residues in the CDR3. The ends were cut back, 6 bases at V and 4 bases at J, with 10 bases in the middle. The chain's CDR3 is CAIRAGPNQPQHF. The CDR3 DNA reads as TGTGCCATCAGGGCGGGACCAAATCAGCCCCAGCATTTT.

V usage is TRBV7-3 and J usage is TRBJ1-1; a weak D match, TRBD1 (5 bases). Germline values: CDR1 SGHTA, CDR2 FQGTGA. CDR3 length equals 15 residues. The V and J ends lost 2 bases and 0 bases respectively, with 10 bases between them. CDR3: CASSLWGSMNTEAFF. CDR3 in DNA: TGTGCCAGCAGCTTATGGGGCAGCATGAACACTGAAGCTTTCTTT.

The chain joins TRBV12-3 or TRBV12-4 to TRBJ2-5; D possibly corresponds to TRBD2 (5 bases). The ends were cut back, 5 bases at V and 2 bases at J, with 6 bases in the middle. The CDR3 spans 12 residues. The CDR3 bases are TGTGCCAGCAGTGAGCGGCAAGAGACCCAGTACTTC. Translated, it gives CASSERQETQYF.